This T cell receptor (beta chain) came from a study of blood T cell repertoires in COVID-19. About the research overall: COVID-19 samples, acute and convalescent, were from the United States, Italy and Spain. PBMCs, B-cell-depleted T cells, or T cells were the source of the cDNA or gDNA that made up the material.

Germline CDR1 SEHNR, CDR2 FQNEAQ (reference sequence). The V end lost 1 base, the J end lost 5 bases, and 3 bases lay between the germline ends. CDR3 length: 12 residues. This clone was counted a few times. How the authors handled the data: Amplification with reference gene primers provided the estimates of nucleated cell counts. The assay was immunoSEQ multiplex PCR, and TCRdb's table has in-frame clones only and misses some. That table is the source of V, J and clone size, and D and trimming were worked out from the DNA. The top ten clones hold roughly 50% of a sample with around 46,000 clones, roughly 83% of them seen once.

The sequence came from a man between 65 and 85 years old with acute or convalescent COVID-19. This chain connects TRBV7-9 to TRBJ2-1; D is unresolved. Sequencing was performed on peripheral blood. The CDR3 DNA follows: TGTGCCAGCAGCTTAGGCGACAATGAGCAGTTCTTC. It translates to CASSLGDNEQFF.